Below are 11 T cell receptor beta chains sequenced from a single sample in a study of blood T cell repertoires in COVID-19. Measured with immunoSEQ multiplex PCR; TCRdb has only the in-frame clones, and not every one. Counted here are some 340,000 clones, around 87% occurring once; the ten biggest clones make up roughly 5%. What was sequenced was PBMCs or T cells enriched from blood (not recorded which). The source of these receptors is a woman aged 30 to 39 who had recovered from COVID-19.

This clone was counted between two and nine times. The chain couples TRBV10-3 to TRBJ1-1; 11 bases map to TRBD1. CDR3 length: 15 residues. The V gene's germline CDR1 is ENHRY and CDR2 SYGVKD. The junction had 2 bases not matched to a gene; V was cut back by 4 bases and J by 1 base. For the CDR3, the DNA is TGTGCCATCAGTGCCGGACAGGGGGCGAACACTGAAGCTTTCTTT. As protein: CAISAGQGANTEAFF.

CDR3 residues: CASRAGGKETQYF. The CDR3 DNA reads TGTGCCAGCAGGGCGGGGGGTAAAGAGACCCAGTACTTC. The chain combines TRBV12-3 or TRBV12-4 with TRBJ2-5, with 8 bases fitting TRBD2. This CDR3 region has 13 residues. V gave up 6 bases and J gave up 3 bases; unmatched junction bases: 3.

The V gene is TRBV11-2, the J gene TRBJ1-3, with TRBD1 matching 7 bases. The CDR3 loop spans 15 amino acids. Germline trimming cut 4 bases from V and 2 bases from J; bases unmatched to any gene: 5. Per the germline V gene, CDR1 is SGHAT and CDR2 is FQNNGV. In nucleotides, the CDR3 is TGTGCCAGCAGCTCTATTACAGGGGCTGGAAACACCATATATTTT. This translates into CASSSITGAGNTIYF.

This chain connects TRBV5-1 to TRBJ1-6; maybe TRBD1 (5 bases). CDR3 length equals 15 residues. The V gene lost 0 bases and the J gene lost 7 bases, with 11 bases spanning the gap. Germline values: CDR1 SGHRS, CDR2 YFSETQ. CDR3 amino acids: CASSLVPGRNSPLHF. DNA of the CDR3: TGCGCCAGCAGCTTGGTTCCAGGGAGGAATTCACCCCTCCACTTT.

This clone was seen a few times. V and J are TRBV29-1 and TRBJ1-1; 8 bases are shared with TRBD1. This CDR3 is 14 amino acids long. The germline V gene encodes CDR1 SQVTM and CDR2 ANQGSEA. V was pared by 6 bases and J by 4 bases, with 10 bases of the junction left unmatched. CDR3 sequence (DNA): TGCAGCGTCGCGTTGAGGACAGGGCGCACTGAAGCTTTCTTT. Protein: CSVALRTGRTEAFF.

The chain employs TRBV2 and TRBJ2-5; tentative D call: TRBD1 (6 bases). With 6 bases removed from V and 4 bases from J, the gap between germline ends came to 18 bases. The CDR3 spans 15 residues. CDR1 is SNHLY, CDR2 FYNNEI, per germline. The CDR3: CASSASGERPETQYF. As DNA, the CDR3 is TGTGCCAGCAGCGCCTCAGGGGAGAGGCCAGAGACCCAGTACTTC.

The J gene is TRBJ2-3, the V gene TRBV5-1; TRBD2 matches at 13 bases. Trimming removed 4 bases from V and 1 base from J; junction bases left unmatched: 3. Looked up from germline, CDR1 is SGHRS and CDR2 is YFSETQ. CDR3 length equals 16 residues. CDR3 sequence: CASSPGTSGGTDTQYF. CDR3 DNA sequence: TGCGCCAGCAGCCCGGGGACTAGCGGGGGCACAGATACGCAGTATTTT.

The V gene is TRBV9, the J gene TRBJ2-3, with D unresolved. Trimming shortened V by 0 bases and J by 5 bases, and 10 bases separated the two germline ends. Germline V gene lookup returns CDR1 SGDLS and CDR2 YYNGEE. This CDR3 region has 14 residues. The CDR3 DNA is TGTGCCAGCAGCGTAGGTAGCAGCCTAGATACGCAGTATTTT. This translates into CASSVGSSLDTQYF.

This clone was detected once. V is TRBV4-1 and J is TRBJ1-2; no clear D. The CDR3 sequence is 19 residues long. Trimming left V 3 bases short and J 1 base short, with 24 bases between. Germline loops: CDR1 MGHRA, CDR2 YSYEKL. In DNA, the CDR3 is TGCGCCAGCAGCCAGCCCATCCAGACATCCCTACGGCTTAACTATGGCTACACCTTC. Protein: CASSQPIQTSLRLNYGYTF.

The chain couples TRBV19 to TRBJ2-7, with 9 bases identical to TRBD1. Trimming took 4 bases from V and 4 from J; bases not matched to a gene: 2. Germline CDR1 is LNHDA and CDR2 is SQIVND (reference sequence). This CDR3 has 13 residues. CDR3 DNA sequence: TGTGCCAGTAGTAGGGACAGGGAATACGAGCAGTACTTC. It encodes CASSRDREYEQYF.

The V gene is TRBV30, the J gene TRBJ2-5, with D tentatively TRBD2 (7 bases). The CDR3 is made up of 18 amino acids. Trimming cost V 0 bases and J 3 bases, with 23 bases left between them. CDR1 and CDR2 from the germline V gene are GTSNPN and SVGIG (reference sequence). Here the CDR3 reads CAWSVRFGGGPTEETQYF. CDR3 in DNA: TGTGCCTGGAGTGTACGGTTTGGGGGGGGGCCTACGGAAGAGACCCAGTACTTC.